A single sample gave rise to the 19 T cell receptor beta chains below, sequenced in a study of cytomegalovirus exposure and HLA in healthy donors. The PCR ran on 60 Vbeta and 13 Jbeta primers. Repertoires were generated with immunoSEQ multiplex PCR, while TCRdb's copy carries only in-frame clones and drops some. The sample consists of some 200,000 clones, roughly 84% of them appearing once. Sequences were obtained from PBMCs. Receptor source: a man aged 45-60 years in good health and CMV-seronegative.

V usage is TRBV9 and J usage is TRBJ1-2; D perhaps matches TRBD1 (5 bases). The CDR3 extends over 14 amino acids. Trimming left V 0 bases short and J 8 bases short, with 14 bases between. Germline CDR1 and CDR2: SGDLS and YYNGEE. In DNA form, the CDR3 reads TGTGCCAGCAGCGTAGAGGGCAGGGTGAGCGGCTACACCTTC. Translating it yields CASSVEGRVSGYTF.

The rearrangement uses TRBV5-8 and TRBJ2-7; 13 bases fit TRBD2. The J segment lost 4 bases and the V segment lost 7 bases, leaving 11 bases of the junction unmatched. The CDR3 spans 16 residues. Per the germline V gene, CDR1 is SGHTS and CDR2 is YDEGEE. The CDR3 DNA reads TGTGCCAGCGGACGATCCGGGACTAGCGGGATGTACGAGCAGTACTTC. Its translation: CASGRSGTSGMYEQYF.

This chain joins TRBV7-3 and TRBJ2-1; TRBD2 matches at 11 bases. Trimming took 3 bases from V and 7 from J; bases not matched to a gene: 5. CDR1 is SGHTA and CDR2 is FQGTGA in the germline V gene. The CDR3 length is 15 residues. The chain's CDR3 is CASSLTSGKGNEQFF. The CDR3 DNA reads TGTGCCAGCAGCTTGACTAGCGGGAAAGGAAATGAGCAGTTCTTC.

This sequence joins TRBV7-9 and TRBJ2-7; D possibly corresponds to TRBD2 (5 bases). The germline CDR1 and CDR2 sequences are SEHNR and FQNEAQ (reference sequence). The CDR3 has 16 residues. The V and J ends lost 4 bases and 2 bases respectively, with 18 bases between them. In DNA, the CDR3 is TGTGCCAGCAGCTCCTCGCACGGGGTGAGGGCCTACGAGCAGTACTTC. Translated: CASSSSHGVRAYEQYF.

The chain couples TRBV28 to TRBJ2-1; 11 bases are shared with TRBD2. The ends lost 5 bases at V and 3 bases at J; junction bases unmatched: 9. The CDR3 consists of 17 residues. Per germline, CDR1 MDHEN and CDR2 SYDVKM. This CDR3 reads CASSRRPSGRHYNEQFF. In DNA, the CDR3 is TGTGCCAGCAGTCGCAGGCCTAGCGGGAGGCACTACAATGAGCAGTTCTTC.

The chain carries TRBV2 and TRBJ2-7; no clear D gene. V gave up 5 bases and J gave up 4 bases, with 6 bases separating them. The germline V gene has CDR1 SNHLY and CDR2 FYNNEI. There are 11 residues in the CDR3. In DNA, the CDR3 is TGTGCCAGCAGTTACAAGTACGAGCAGTACTTC. It yields the protein CASSYKYEQYF.

The V and J genes are TRBV10-2 and TRBJ2-2, with 8 bases fitting TRBD2. CDR3 length equals 16 residues. Germline V lookup: CDR1 WSHSY, CDR2 SAAADI. With V trimmed by 4 bases and J by 1 base, 5 bases remained unmatched. CDR3 bases: TGCGCCAGCAGTGTGGACGGGGGGGGGAACACCGGGGAGCTGTTTTTT. Translating gives CASSVDGGGNTGELFF.

This rearrangement joins TRBV7-3 to TRBJ2-5; 7 positions match TRBD2. The last part of the DNA fits TRBJ2-7 better; the J call may be wrong. The CDR3 runs to 15 residues. Germline CDR1 reads SGHTA; CDR2 reads FQGTGA. The CDR3 loop reads CASSPAAGETYEQYF. The CDR3 DNA reads as TGTGCCAGCAGCCCAGCGGCGGGGGAAACCTACGAGCAGTACTTC.

The chain joins TRBV6-1 to TRBJ2-7; maybe TRBD2 (6 bases). CDR3 length: 15 residues. Per germline, CDR1 MNHNS and CDR2 SASEGT. V was cut by 5 bases and J by 2 bases, with 16 bases left in between. Here the CDR3 DNA reads TGTGCCAGCAGTTCCCAGACCCCGGGGGCCTACGAGCAGTACTTC. Protein: CASSSQTPGAYEQYF.

The V and J genes are TRBV19 and TRBJ1-2; 8 bases map to TRBD1. The junction had 6 bases not matched to a gene; V was cut back by 5 bases and J by 7 bases. The CDR3 consists of 13 residues. Germline lookup yields CDR1 LNHDA and CDR2 SQIVND (reference sequence). The CDR3 coding sequence is TGTGCCAGTAGTTCTCGACAGGGGTCTGGCTACACCTTC. This translates into CASSSRQGSGYTF.

The CDR3 region is CASSYAGIRNPHEQYF. The CDR3 nucleotides read TGTGCCAGCAGTTACGCCGGGATTAGAAACCCCCACGAGCAGTACTTC. This chain connects TRBV6-5 to TRBJ2-7, with D possibly matching TRBD2 (5 bases). Germline-derived CDR1 and CDR2 are MNHEY and SVGAGI. V was shortened by 2 bases and J by 5 bases, with 19 bases between the two germline ends. The length of the CDR3 is 16 residues.

The V gene is TRBV9, the J gene TRBJ2-1, with a tentative D call TRBD2 (6 bases). Deletions cut 3 bases from V and 2 bases from J, with 9 bases between. Germline loops: CDR1 SGDLS, CDR2 YYNGEE. The CDR3 loop spans 14 amino acids. The CDR3, as DNA: TGTGCCAGCAGCGAGACTAGTACCTACAATGAGCAGTTCTTC. Translation: CASSETSTYNEQFF.

V is TRBV18 and J is TRBJ2-7, with a tentative D call TRBD2 (6 bases). There are 13 residues in the CDR3. V was shortened by 3 bases and J by 6 bases, with 12 bases between the two germline ends. Germline CDR1 KGHSH, CDR2 LQKENI. The DNA of the CDR3 is TGTGCCAGCTCACCGTCCGGGGGAAGCGAGCAGTACTTC. Translated, it gives CASSPSGGSEQYF.

The chain uses TRBV30 and TRBJ2-7; 10 nucleotides line up with TRBD2. V lost 3 bases to trimming and J lost 2 bases; unmatched junction nucleotides: 4. This CDR3 is 14 amino acids long. CDR1 is GTSNPN and CDR2 is SVGIG in the germline V gene (reference sequence). The CDR3 protein is CAWRVAGGPYEQYF. CDR3 in DNA: TGTGCCTGGAGGGTAGCGGGAGGACCCTACGAGCAGTACTTC.

This clone came up once. The V and J genes are TRBV6-1 and TRBJ1-2; 11 positions match TRBD1. Germline values: CDR1 MNHNS, CDR2 SASEGT. V lost 3 bases, J lost 2 bases, and 2 bases stayed unmatched. The CDR3 spans 15 residues. DNA of the CDR3: TGTGCCAGCAGTGACAGGACAGGGGGCAACTATGGCTACACCTTC. The encoded protein is CASSDRTGGNYGYTF.

The chain joins TRBV29-1 to TRBJ1-2; D gene uncertain. The germline V gene encodes CDR1 SQVTM and CDR2 ANQGSEA. Trimming took 2 bases from V and 7 from J, leaving 17 bases between them. The CDR3 consists of 14 residues. The CDR3 sequence is CSVEQRGGEAGYTF. The CDR3, as DNA: TGCAGCGTTGAACAACGCGGCGGGGAGGCTGGCTACACCTTC.

J is TRBJ2-1 and V is TRBV19; 9 bases map to TRBD2. The CDR3 length is 15 residues. The V gene's germline CDR1 is LNHDA and CDR2 SQIVND (reference sequence). J gave up 5 bases and V 3 bases, and 5 bases lay outside the gene matches. The CDR3 region is CASSISGRPDNEQFF. The CDR3 bases are TGTGCCAGTAGTATTAGCGGGAGACCTGACAATGAGCAGTTCTTC.

The rearrangement links TRBV5-1 to TRBJ2-2; 12 positions match TRBD2. V dropped 6 bases and J dropped 4; count of bases not matched to a gene: 7. There are 16 residues in the CDR3. Germline CDR1 reads SGHRS; CDR2 reads YFSETQ. This CDR3 is CASMTSGSPSTGELFF. The CDR3 DNA follows: TGCGCCAGCATGACTAGCGGGAGTCCCAGCACCGGGGAGCTGTTTTTT.

The chain recombines TRBV18 with TRBJ2-7; tentative D call: TRBD1 (5 bases). From germline, CDR1 is KGHSH and CDR2 LQKENI. Deletions cut 5 bases from V and 0 bases from J, with 8 bases between. This CDR3 has 13 amino acids. In DNA form, the CDR3 reads TGTGCCAGCTCATTGGGGCCCTCCTACGAGCAGTACTTC. Its protein product is CASSLGPSYEQYF.